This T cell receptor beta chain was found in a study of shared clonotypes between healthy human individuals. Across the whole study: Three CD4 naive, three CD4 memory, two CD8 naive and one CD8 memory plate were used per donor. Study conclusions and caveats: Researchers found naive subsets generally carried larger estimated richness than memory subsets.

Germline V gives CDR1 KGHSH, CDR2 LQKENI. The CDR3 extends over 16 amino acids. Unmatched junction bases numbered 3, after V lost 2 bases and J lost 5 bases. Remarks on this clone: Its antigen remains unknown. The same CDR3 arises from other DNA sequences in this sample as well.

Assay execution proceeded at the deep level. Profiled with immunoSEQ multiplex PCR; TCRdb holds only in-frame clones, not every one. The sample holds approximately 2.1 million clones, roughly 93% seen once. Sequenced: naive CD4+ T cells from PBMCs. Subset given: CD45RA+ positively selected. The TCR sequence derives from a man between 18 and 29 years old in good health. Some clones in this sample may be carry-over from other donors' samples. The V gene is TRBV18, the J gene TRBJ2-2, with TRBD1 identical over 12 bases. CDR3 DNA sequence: TGTGCCAGCTCACCAGTGGGACAGGGGGCAACCGGGGAGCTGTTTTTT. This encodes CASSPVGQGATGELFF.